The rows below give T cell receptor beta chains drawn from one sample of a study of blood T cell repertoires in COVID-19. Here immunoSEQ multiplex PCR was the method, and the copy in TCRdb shows in-frame clones only, minus some. Of roughly 340,000 clones in the sample, about 89% are singletons; the top ten hold under 6.5%. Sequenced material: peripheral blood. The receptors shown here come from a woman in her 50s with COVID-19, enrolled during active disease. Each CDR3 is given with its conserved first and last residue. Fields, in order: J gene, D gene, V gene, clone size, CDR3 protein, CDR3 DNA. A D gene is named only where the DNA matches it firmly. Some rows have no size entry. The others give once, few or many, or a class for an expanded clone.

j_call: TRBJ2-1
d_call: -
v_call: TRBV5-1
clone_size: -
cdr3_aa: CASSFLGGSYNEQFF
cdr3_nt: TGCGCCAGCAGCTTTTTGGGGGGCTCCTACAATGAGCAGTTCTTC

j_call: TRBJ1-4
d_call: -
v_call: TRBV18
clone_size: -
cdr3_aa: CASSPGFGHEKLFF
cdr3_nt: TGTGCCAGCTCACCAGGGTTTGGGCATGAAAAACTGTTTTTT

j_call: TRBJ2-7
d_call: -
v_call: TRBV5-6
clone_size: -
cdr3_aa: CASSFRAGQYF
cdr3_nt: TGTGCCAGCAGCTTCAGGGCAGGGCAGTACTTC

j_call: TRBJ2-3
d_call: -
v_call: TRBV19
clone_size: -
cdr3_aa: CASSSLDTQYF
cdr3_nt: TGTGCCAGTAGTTCTTTAGATACGCAGTATTTT

j_call: TRBJ2-7
d_call: TRBD2
v_call: TRBV6-6
clone_size: -
cdr3_aa: CASSYPGLAGTEQYF
cdr3_nt: TGTGCCAGCAGTTACCCGGGACTAGCGGGGACCGAGCAGTACTTC

j_call: TRBJ2-5
d_call: -
v_call: TRBV5-1
clone_size: few
cdr3_aa: CASSLEGETQYF
cdr3_nt: TGCGCCAGCAGCTTGGAGGGGGAGACCCAGTACTTC

j_call: TRBJ2-1
d_call: -
v_call: TRBV5-6
clone_size: -
cdr3_aa: CASSLPGTRGSYNEQFF
cdr3_nt: TGTGCCAGCAGCTTGCCCGGAACTAGAGGCTCCTACAATGAGCAGTTCTTC

j_call: TRBJ1-1
d_call: -
v_call: TRBV18
clone_size: -
cdr3_aa: CASSPPRDSGEAFF
cdr3_nt: TGTGCCAGCTCACCACCCCGGGATTCAGGTGAAGCTTTCTTT

j_call: TRBJ2-2
d_call: TRBD2
v_call: TRBV7-6
clone_size: -
cdr3_aa: CASSPKAGGRSGELFF
cdr3_nt: TGTGCCAGCAGCCCCAAAGCGGGAGGGAGGTCCGGGGAGCTGTTTTTT

j_call: TRBJ1-6
d_call: -
v_call: TRBV9
clone_size: -
cdr3_aa: CASSVLNSPLHF
cdr3_nt: TGTGCCAGCAGCGTCCTTAATTCACCCCTCCACTTT

j_call: TRBJ1-2
d_call: -
v_call: TRBV4-1
clone_size: -
cdr3_aa: CASRPGLTNYGYTF
cdr3_nt: TGCGCCAGCAGACCGGGACTGACTAACTATGGCTACACCTTC

j_call: TRBJ2-1
d_call: TRBD2
v_call: TRBV5-1
clone_size: -
cdr3_aa: CASGPLAGGPNEQFF
cdr3_nt: TGCGCCAGCGGGCCCCTAGCGGGAGGGCCGAATGAGCAGTTCTTC

j_call: TRBJ1-4
d_call: -
v_call: TRBV30
clone_size: -
cdr3_aa: CAWSVPRTTNEKLFF
cdr3_nt: TGTGCCTGGAGTGTACCGCGTACAACTAATGAAAAACTGTTTTTT

j_call: TRBJ2-2
d_call: TRBD2
v_call: TRBV27
clone_size: once
cdr3_aa: CASTVAGRTLGTGELFF
cdr3_nt: TGTGCCAGCACCGTAGCGGGCCGCACCCTGGGCACCGGGGAGCTGTTTTTT

j_call: TRBJ1-1
d_call: TRBD1
v_call: TRBV6-2/TRBV6-3
clone_size: -
cdr3_aa: CASSPRGQGNREAFF
cdr3_nt: TGTGCCAGCAGCCCGCGGGGACAGGGTAATAGAGAAGCTTTCTTT

j_call: TRBJ2-7
d_call: TRBD2
v_call: TRBV7-2
clone_size: -
cdr3_aa: CASSLSGSDYEQYF
cdr3_nt: TGTGCCAGCAGCTTGAGCGGGAGTGACTACGAGCAGTACTTC

j_call: TRBJ1-5
d_call: -
v_call: TRBV5-5
clone_size: -
cdr3_aa: CASSPLTGNQPQHF
cdr3_nt: TGTGCCAGCAGCCCGTTAACGGGTAACCAGCCCCAGCATTTT

j_call: TRBJ1-6
d_call: TRBD1
v_call: TRBV4-1
clone_size: -
cdr3_aa: CASSQREGASSPLHF
cdr3_nt: TGCGCCAGCAGCCAGAGAGAGGGGGCGAGTTCACCCCTCCACTTT

j_call: TRBJ1-3
d_call: -
v_call: TRBV19
clone_size: once
cdr3_aa: CASGRTESSGNTIYF
cdr3_nt: TGTGCCAGTGGAAGGACAGAAAGCTCTGGAAACACCATATATTTT

j_call: TRBJ2-1
d_call: TRBD2
v_call: TRBV4-2
clone_size: -
cdr3_aa: CASSQEVLAGGPVEQFF
cdr3_nt: TGTGCCAGCAGCCAAGAAGTTCTAGCGGGAGGGCCGGTTGAGCAGTTCTTC

j_call: TRBJ2-3
d_call: -
v_call: TRBV11-3
clone_size: -
cdr3_aa: CASSSNTDTQYF
cdr3_nt: TGTGCCAGCAGCTCCAATACAGATACGCAGTATTTT

j_call: TRBJ1-4
d_call: TRBD1
v_call: TRBV11-2
clone_size: -
cdr3_aa: CASSSTGENEKLFF
cdr3_nt: TGTGCCAGCAGCTCGACAGGGGAAAATGAAAAACTGTTTTTT

j_call: TRBJ2-1
d_call: TRBD2
v_call: TRBV27
clone_size: -
cdr3_aa: CASGLAGGEAYNEQFF
cdr3_nt: TGTGCCAGCGGGCTAGCGGGAGGGGAGGCCTACAATGAGCAGTTCTTC

j_call: TRBJ1-1
d_call: -
v_call: TRBV5-1
clone_size: -
cdr3_aa: CASSLVPGMNTEAFF
cdr3_nt: TGCGCCAGCAGCTTGGTACCCGGGATGAACACTGAAGCTTTCTTT

j_call: TRBJ1-3
d_call: -
v_call: TRBV11-2
clone_size: -
cdr3_aa: CASSLSQGTNTIYF
cdr3_nt: TGTGCCAGCAGCTTATCCCAGGGGACCAACACCATATATTTT

j_call: TRBJ2-1
d_call: -
v_call: TRBV21-1
clone_size: -
cdr3_aa: CASSPRTGDSYNEQFF
cdr3_nt: TGTGCCAGCAGCCCTCGGACAGGGGATTCCTACAATGAGCAGTTCTTC

j_call: TRBJ2-1
d_call: TRBD1
v_call: TRBV10-1
clone_size: -
cdr3_aa: CASSESGSGTGIYNEQFF
cdr3_nt: TGCGCCAGCAGTGAGTCCGGTTCCGGGACAGGGATCTACAATGAGCAGTTCTTC

j_call: TRBJ1-2
d_call: -
v_call: TRBV19
clone_size: -
cdr3_aa: CASSILTGSPANYGYTF
cdr3_nt: TGTGCCAGTAGTATTTTGACGGGGAGCCCAGCGAACTATGGCTACACCTTC

j_call: TRBJ1-2
d_call: TRBD1
v_call: TRBV6-1
clone_size: -
cdr3_aa: CASSEGTGSKRGYTF
cdr3_nt: TGTGCCAGCAGTGAGGGGACAGGGAGCAAACGCGGCTACACCTTC

j_call: TRBJ2-7
d_call: TRBD1
v_call: TRBV19
clone_size: -
cdr3_aa: CANKDRAKLSSYEQYF
cdr3_nt: TGTGCCAATAAAGACAGGGCCAAACTGTCCTCCTACGAGCAGTACTTC

j_call: TRBJ2-7
d_call: TRBD1
v_call: TRBV5-6
clone_size: -
cdr3_aa: CASSSWTGATDEQYF
cdr3_nt: TGTGCCAGCAGCTCCTGGACAGGGGCGACGGACGAGCAGTACTTC

j_call: TRBJ1-2
d_call: -
v_call: TRBV3-1/TRBV3-2
clone_size: -
cdr3_aa: CASSQDFGGTTGYGYTF
cdr3_nt: TGTGCCAGCAGCCAAGATTTTGGCGGCACAACTGGTTATGGCTACACCTTC

j_call: TRBJ2-1
d_call: -
v_call: TRBV19
clone_size: few
cdr3_aa: CASSKDRSSGNEQFF
cdr3_nt: TGTGCCAGTAGCAAGGACAGATCCTCAGGGAATGAGCAGTTCTTC

j_call: TRBJ2-1
d_call: -
v_call: TRBV11-2
clone_size: -
cdr3_aa: CASSLVGVPLYNEQFF
cdr3_nt: TGTGCCAGCAGCTTAGTCGGGGTACCCCTGTACAATGAGCAGTTCTTC

j_call: TRBJ2-3
d_call: -
v_call: TRBV4-3
clone_size: -
cdr3_aa: CASSQDVGTDTQYF
cdr3_nt: TGCGCCAGCAGCCAAGATGTCGGGACAGATACGCAGTATTTT

j_call: TRBJ1-3
d_call: -
v_call: TRBV18
clone_size: -
cdr3_aa: CASSPMGQTGASGNTIYF
cdr3_nt: TGTGCCAGCTCACCAATGGGGCAGACGGGAGCCTCTGGAAACACCATATATTTT

j_call: TRBJ1-1
d_call: TRBD1
v_call: TRBV19
clone_size: -
cdr3_aa: CASSKGTGSVVPEAFF
cdr3_nt: TGTGCCAGTAGTAAAGGGACAGGGAGCGTTGTCCCTGAAGCTTTCTTT

j_call: TRBJ1-5
d_call: TRBD1
v_call: TRBV5-1
clone_size: -
cdr3_aa: CASSFAKDRDPLGNQPQHF
cdr3_nt: TGCGCCAGCAGTTTCGCCAAGGACAGGGACCCATTGGGCAATCAGCCCCAGCATTTT

j_call: TRBJ2-1
d_call: -
v_call: TRBV21-1
clone_size: -
cdr3_aa: CASSKALTGDNNEQFF
cdr3_nt: TGTGCCAGCAGCAAAGCGCTCACGGGAGATAACAATGAGCAGTTCTTC

j_call: TRBJ1-2
d_call: TRBD1
v_call: TRBV4-2
clone_size: -
cdr3_aa: CASSQPTGTGADYGYTF
cdr3_nt: TGTGCCAGCAGCCAACCCACCGGGACAGGGGCCGACTATGGCTACACCTTC